This T cell receptor beta chain was recorded in a study of blood T cell repertoires in COVID-19. Study context: The samples span acute and convalescent COVID-19 from the United States, Italy and Spain. PBMCs, B-cell-depleted T cells, or T cells provided the cDNA or gDNA that made up the material.

How the authors handled the data: Estimated nucleated cell counts came from reference gene primer amplification. Profiling relied on immunoSEQ multiplex PCR, and the TCRdb table lists in-frame clones only, not all of them. V, J and clone size are taken as reported in that table, and D and trimming were inferred from the DNA itself. The sample consists of about 290,000 clones, around 88% of them appearing once. V was pared by 4 bases and J by 5 bases, with 5 bases of the junction left unmatched. CDR3 size: 14 residues. Germline V gene sequence: CDR1 LGHDT, CDR2 YNNKEL (reference sequence). V is TRBV3-1 (or the pseudogene TRBV3-2) and J is TRBJ1-1, with 9 nucleotides matching TRBD1. Sample: peripheral blood. The clonotype originates from a man in his forties with acute or convalescent COVID-19. DNA of the CDR3: TGTGCCAGCAGCCCCCGGACAGGGGAAACTGAAGCTTTCTTT. Residues: CASSPRTGETEAFF.